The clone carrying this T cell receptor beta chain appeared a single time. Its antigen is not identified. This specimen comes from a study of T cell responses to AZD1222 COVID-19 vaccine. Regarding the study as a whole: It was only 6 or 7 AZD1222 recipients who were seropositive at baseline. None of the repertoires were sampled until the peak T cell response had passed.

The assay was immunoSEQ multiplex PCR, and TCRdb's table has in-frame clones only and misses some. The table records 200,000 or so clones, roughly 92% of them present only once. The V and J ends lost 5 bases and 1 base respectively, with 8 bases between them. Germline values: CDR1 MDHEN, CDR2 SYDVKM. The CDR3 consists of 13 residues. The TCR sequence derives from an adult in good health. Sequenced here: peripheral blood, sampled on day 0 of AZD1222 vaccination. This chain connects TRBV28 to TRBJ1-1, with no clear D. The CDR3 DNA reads TGTGCCAGCAGTAGCTACAGGAACACTGAAGCTTTCTTT. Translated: CASSSYRNTEAFF.